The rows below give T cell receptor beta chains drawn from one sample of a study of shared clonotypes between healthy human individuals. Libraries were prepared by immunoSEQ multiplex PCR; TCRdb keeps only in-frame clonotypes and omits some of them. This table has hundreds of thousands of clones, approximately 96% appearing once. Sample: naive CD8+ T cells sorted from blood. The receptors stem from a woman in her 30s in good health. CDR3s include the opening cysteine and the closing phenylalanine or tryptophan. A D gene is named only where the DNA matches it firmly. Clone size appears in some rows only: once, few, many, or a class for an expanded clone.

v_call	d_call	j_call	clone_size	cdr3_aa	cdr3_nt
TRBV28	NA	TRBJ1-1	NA	CASSLAGANTEAFF	TGTGCCAGCAGTTTAGCAGGGGCGAACACTGAAGCTTTCTTT
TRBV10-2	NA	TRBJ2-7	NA	CASRMEGTREQYF	TGCGCCAGCAGAATGGAGGGAACGCGCGAGCAGTACTTC
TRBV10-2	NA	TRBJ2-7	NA	CASSEPPRDEQYF	TGCGCCAGCAGTGAGCCCCCAAGAGACGAGCAGTACTTC
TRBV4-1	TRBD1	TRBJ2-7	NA	CASSLDPDRHFEQYF	TGCGCCAGCAGCCTAGACCCGGACAGGCACTTCGAGCAGTACTTC
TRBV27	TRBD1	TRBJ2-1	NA	CASWTGSYNEQFF	TGTGCCAGCTGGACAGGGTCCTACAATGAGCAGTTCTTC
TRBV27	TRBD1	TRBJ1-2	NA	CASSHGTVYGYTF	TGTGCCAGCAGTCATGGGACAGTCTATGGCTACACCTTC
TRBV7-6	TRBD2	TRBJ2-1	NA	CASSLVTSGYNEQFF	TGTGCCAGCAGCTTAGTTACTAGCGGCTACAATGAGCAGTTCTTC
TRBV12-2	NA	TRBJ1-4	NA	CASRLVALPNEKLFF	TGTGCAAGTCGCTTAGTTGCCTTGCCTAATGAAAAACTGTTTTTT
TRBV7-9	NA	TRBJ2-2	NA	CASSVSGTGELFF	TGTGCCAGCAGCGTTAGTGGCACCGGGGAGCTGTTTTTT
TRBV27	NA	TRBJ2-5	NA	CASRKDGPRETQYF	TGTGCCAGCAGAAAGGACGGCCCGAGAGAGACCCAGTACTTC
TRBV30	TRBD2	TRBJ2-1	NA	CAWTRSGRRWDEQFF	TGTGCCTGGACCCGGAGCGGGAGACGCTGGGATGAGCAGTTCTTC
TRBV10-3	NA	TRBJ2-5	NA	CAISEPTGTHQETQYF	TGTGCCATCAGTGAGCCAACCGGGACACATCAAGAGACCCAGTACTTC
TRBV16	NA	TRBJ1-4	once	CASSQVGEEKLFF	TGTGCCAGCAGCCAAGTGGGGGAGGAAAAACTGTTTTTT
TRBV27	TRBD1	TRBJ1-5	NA	CASSLRTGSNQPQHF	TGTGCCAGCAGTTTAAGGACAGGGAGCAATCAGCCCCAGCATTTT
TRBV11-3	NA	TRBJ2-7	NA	CASSRRTTGSEQYF	TGTGCCAGCAGCCGACGCACTACAGGGAGCGAGCAGTACTTC
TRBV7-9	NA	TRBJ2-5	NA	CASSHQTNLPETQYF	TGTGCCAGCAGCCACCAAACGAACCTCCCAGAGACCCAGTACTTC
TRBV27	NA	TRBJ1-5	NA	CASSFSSNQPQHF	TGTGCCAGCAGTTTCTCGAGCAATCAGCCCCAGCATTTT
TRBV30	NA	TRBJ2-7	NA	CAWSIWGEYEQYF	TGTGCCTGGAGTATCTGGGGGGAATACGAGCAGTACTTC
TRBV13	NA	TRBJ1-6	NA	CASSLGGRHSPLHF	TGTGCCAGCAGCTTAGGGGGAAGGCATTCACCCCTCCACTTT
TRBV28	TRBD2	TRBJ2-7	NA	CASSFSREGYEQYF	TGTGCCAGCAGTTTCAGCAGGGAGGGCTACGAGCAGTACTTC
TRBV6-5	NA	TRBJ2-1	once	CASSSYQGSYNEQFF	TGTGCCAGCAGTTCCTACCAGGGCTCCTACAATGAGCAGTTCTTC
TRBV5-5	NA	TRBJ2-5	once	CASSFLSGSQETQYF	TGTGCCAGCAGCTTCTTATCCGGGAGCCAAGAGACCCAGTACTTC
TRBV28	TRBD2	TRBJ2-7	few	CASSFSLAGARYEQYF	TGTGCCAGCAGTTTTTCGCTAGCGGGAGCTCGGTACGAGCAGTACTTC
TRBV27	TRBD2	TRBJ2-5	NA	CASSRTSRNLQETQYF	TGTGCCAGCAGTCGGACTAGCAGAAACTTACAAGAGACCCAGTACTTC
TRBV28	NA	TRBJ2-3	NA	CASSKEGTWGGTDTQYF	TGTGCCAGCAGTAAAGAAGGGACTTGGGGGGGCACAGATACGCAGTATTTT
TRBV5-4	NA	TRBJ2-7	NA	CASSLRGATYEQYF	TGTGCCAGCAGCTTAAGAGGGGCCACCTACGAGCAGTACTTC
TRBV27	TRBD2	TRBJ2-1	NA	CASSLFGTSGRDEQFF	TGTGCCAGCAGTTTATTTGGGACTAGCGGGAGGGATGAGCAGTTCTTC
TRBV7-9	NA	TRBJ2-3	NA	CASSLATGGATDTQYF	TGTGCCAGCAGCTTAGCGACTGGGGGTGCCACAGATACGCAGTATTTT
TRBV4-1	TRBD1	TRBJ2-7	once	CASSPGQGGYEQYF	TGCGCCAGCAGCCCCGGACAGGGGGGCTACGAGCAGTACTTC
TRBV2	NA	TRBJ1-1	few	CASSEWGDTEAFF	TGTGCCAGCAGTGAGTGGGGTGACACTGAAGCTTTCTTT
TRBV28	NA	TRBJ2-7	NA	CASSLSSYEQYF	TGTGCCAGCAGTTTATCCTCCTACGAGCAGTACTTC
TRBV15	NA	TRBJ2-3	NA	CATSRGRAFTDTQYF	TGTGCCACCAGCAGAGGCAGGGCCTTCACAGATACGCAGTATTTT
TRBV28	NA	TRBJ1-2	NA	CASSLGSFGYTF	TGTGCCAGCAGTTTAGGTTCTTTTGGCTACACCTTC
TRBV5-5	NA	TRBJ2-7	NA	CASSLYPVGEQYF	TGTGCCAGCAGCTTGTATCCGGTCGGCGAGCAGTACTTC
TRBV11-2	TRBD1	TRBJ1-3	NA	CASSVYGTGPDTIYF	TGTGCCAGCAGCGTCTACGGGACAGGGCCGGACACCATATATTTT
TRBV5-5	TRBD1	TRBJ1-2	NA	CASSLPDRVLDGYTF	TGTGCCAGCAGCTTACCGGACAGGGTGTTAGATGGCTACACCTTC
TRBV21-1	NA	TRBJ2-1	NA	CASSRLAGVAQNEQFF	TGTGCCAGCAGCAGACTAGCGGGAGTTGCGCAAAATGAGCAGTTCTTC
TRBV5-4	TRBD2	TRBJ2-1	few	CASSMGLAGEQFF	TGTGCCAGCAGCATGGGACTAGCGGGAGAGCAGTTCTTC
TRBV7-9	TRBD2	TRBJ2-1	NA	CASSLGLAGGEQFF	TGTGCCAGCAGCTTAGGGCTAGCGGGAGGAGAGCAGTTCTTC
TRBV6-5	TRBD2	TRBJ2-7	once	CASSYSREVDYEQYF	TGTGCCAGCAGTTACTCTCGGGAGGTCGACTACGAGCAGTACTTC
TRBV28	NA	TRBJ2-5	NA	CASSSWEEGTEEQYF	TGTGCCAGCAGTTCATGGGAGGAGGGTACCGAGGAGCAGTACTTC
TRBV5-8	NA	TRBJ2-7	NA	CASSLVAGSYEQYF	TGTGCCAGCAGCTTGGTGGCAGGGAGCTACGAGCAGTACTTC
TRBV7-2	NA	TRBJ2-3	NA	CASSLNTGFSDTQYF	TGTGCCAGCAGCTTAAATACAGGTTTCTCAGATACGCAGTATTTT
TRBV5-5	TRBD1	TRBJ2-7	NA	CASSLEIGQGAYEQYF	TGTGCCAGCAGCTTGGAGATTGGACAGGGGGCCTACGAGCAGTACTTC
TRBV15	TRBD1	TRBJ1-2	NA	CATSRGANRGLGGYTF	TGTGCCACCAGCAGAGGGGCGAACAGGGGGCTGGGTGGCTACACCTTC
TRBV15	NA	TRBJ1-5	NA	CATSRERTREPQHF	TGTGCCACCAGCAGAGAAAGGACGAGGGAGCCCCAGCATTTT
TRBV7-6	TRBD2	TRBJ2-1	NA	CASSLGQGTSGVPYNEQFF	TGTGCCAGCAGCTTAGGGCAGGGGACTAGCGGGGTTCCCTACAATGAGCAGTTCTTC
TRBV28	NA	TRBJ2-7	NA	CASRRSYEQYF	TGTGCCAGCAGGCGGTCTTACGAGCAGTACTTC
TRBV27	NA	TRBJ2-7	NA	CASSFGRPSYEQYF	TGTGCCAGCAGTTTCGGCAGGCCCTCCTACGAGCAGTACTTC
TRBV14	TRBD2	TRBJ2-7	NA	CASEVAGEQYF	TGTGCCAGCGAGGTAGCGGGCGAGCAGTACTTC
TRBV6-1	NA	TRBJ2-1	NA	CASSEGRTRYNEQFF	TGTGCCAGCAGTGAGGGCAGAACCCGTTACAATGAGCAGTTCTTC
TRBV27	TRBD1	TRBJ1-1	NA	CASSSGPGGFSEAFF	TGTGCCAGCAGTTCAGGACCAGGGGGATTCTCTGAAGCTTTCTTT
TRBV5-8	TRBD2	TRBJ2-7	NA	CASSTWTSGTPLSEQYF	TGTGCCAGCAGCACCTGGACTAGCGGGACTCCCCTTTCCGAGCAGTACTTC
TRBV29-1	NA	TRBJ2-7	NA	CSVPRAGGGYEQYF	TGCAGCGTTCCTAGGGCAGGGGGGGGTTACGAGCAGTACTTC
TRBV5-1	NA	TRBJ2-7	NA	CASSPDTDEQYF	TGCGCCAGCAGCCCCGACACCGACGAGCAGTACTTC
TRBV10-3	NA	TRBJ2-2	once	CAILFQNTGELFF	TGTGCCATCCTTTTTCAGAACACCGGGGAGCTGTTTTTT
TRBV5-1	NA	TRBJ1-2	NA	CASRGWRGNYGYTF	TGCGCCAGCAGAGGGTGGCGGGGTAACTATGGCTACACCTTC
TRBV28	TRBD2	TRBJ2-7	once	CASSRDQSGGRAYEQYF	TGTGCCAGCAGTAGGGATCAAAGTGGCGGGAGGGCCTACGAGCAGTACTTC